This TCR beta chain was captured by sequencing in a study of shared clonotypes between healthy human individuals. The table lists this clone with a count of one. Assay used: immunoSEQ multiplex PCR; TCRdb lists only in-frame clones, some missing. Here the sample spans over 2 million clones, approximately 94% being singletons. The CDR3 is 15 amino acids. Trimming took 5 bases from V and 5 from J; bases not matched to a gene: 10. Germline lookup yields CDR1 SGDLS and CDR2 YYNGEE. CD45RO-negative, CCR7-selected cells formed the naive CD8 fraction, which excluded terminally differentiated effector memory CD45RA+ cells.

This sequence joins TRBV9 and TRBJ1-1; 9 nucleotides match TRBD1. Sequencing was done on a sample of naive CD8+ T cells sorted from blood. This TCR derives from a man aged 18 to 29 in good health. The CDR3 DNA reads TGTGCCAGCAGGGCTTCGACAGGGGGTGAGACTGAAGCTTTCTTT. This gives the protein CASRASTGGETEAFF.